Here is one T cell receptor beta chain with its context. Its cognate antigen is unknown. An amount of RNA that ranged from roughly 0.5 to 1 ug was reverse transcribed with random hexamers. TCRdb analysed the immunoSEQ multiplex PCR reads with MiXCR anew, one entry per CDR3 protein. The data show about 130,000 distinct CDR3 sequences, about 93% seen once. The source of the sample is a study of CD8 T cells in Susac syndrome. Study results and limitations: Regarding the TCR sequencing and HLA analysis, the study admitted that a relatively small number of individuals were involved.

The V segment lost 4 bases and the J segment 11 bases; nucleotides outside the gene matches: 15. CDR1 and CDR2 (germline): SGHVS, FQNEAQ. The CDR3 extends over 16 amino acids. TCR beta sequencing covered blood CD8+ and CD4+ T cells. The patients serving as multiple sclerosis controls were treatment-naive. They had stable or active relapsing-remitting disease and fulfilled revised McDonald criteria. In contrast to the negatively isolated CD8+ and CD4+ T cells, TEMRA cells were FACS-enriched. V gene TRBV7-8 combines with J gene TRBJ1-1; 11 positions agree with TRBD1. This clonotype was obtained from a human donor with multiple sclerosis. Source material: CD8+ T cells from PBMCs. The CDR3 loop is CASSSSGTGGDREAFF. The CDR3 DNA is TGTGCCAGCAGCTCTTCCGGGACAGGGGGAGATAGGGAGGCTTTCTTT.